Shown below are 2 T cell receptor beta chains from a single sample sequenced in a study of regulatory T cells in long-lasting Graves disease. Library construction for TCR beta used iRepertoire HTBI primers and Arm-PCR of CDR3 regions. TCRdb reprocessed the multiplex PCR reads with MiXCR, giving one entry per CDR3 protein. The data hold some 400,000 distinct CDR3 sequences, with 15% observed a single time. Described time point: newly diagnosed GD, antithyroid drugs for less than 3 months. Preparation of the TCR library used RNA extracted from PBMCs. This same sample was also part of a study on T cells in Graves' hyperthyroidism and ophthalmopathy.

Sequencing used peripheral blood mononuclear cells (PBMCs), obtained at new diagnosis, from a patient treated with antithyroid drugs. All receptors derive from a woman aged 30 to 39 with Graves disease.

The V call is TRBV27, the J call TRBJ1-6; D is perhaps TRBD1 (5 bases). Germline values: CDR1 MNHEY, CDR2 SMNVEV (reference sequence). This CDR3 is 14 amino acids long. V was shortened by 6 bases and J by 6 bases, with 12 bases between the two germline ends. The DNA of the CDR3 is TGTGCCAGCAGCCCGGGGACTTTTAATTCACCCCTCCACTTT. It translates to CASSPGTFNSPLHF.

V and J are TRBV29-1 and TRBJ2-5, with TRBD1 as a possible D gene (5 bases). The germline CDR1 and CDR2 sequences are SQVTM and ANQGSEA. CDR3 length equals 14 residues. V lost 4 bases and J 0 bases, leaving 12 bases between the germline ends. This CDR3 reads CSVGPPTDQETQYF. The DNA of the CDR3 is TGCAGCGTTGGCCCCCCGACAGACCAAGAGACCCAGTACTTC. The whole variable domain, remainder taken from reference TRBV29-1 and TRBJ2-5, is SAVISQKPSRDICQRGTSLTIQCQVDSQVTMMFWYRQQPGQSLTLIATANQGSEATYESGFVIDKFPISRPNLTFSTLTVSNMSPEDSSIYLCSVGPPTDQETQYFGPGTRLLVL.